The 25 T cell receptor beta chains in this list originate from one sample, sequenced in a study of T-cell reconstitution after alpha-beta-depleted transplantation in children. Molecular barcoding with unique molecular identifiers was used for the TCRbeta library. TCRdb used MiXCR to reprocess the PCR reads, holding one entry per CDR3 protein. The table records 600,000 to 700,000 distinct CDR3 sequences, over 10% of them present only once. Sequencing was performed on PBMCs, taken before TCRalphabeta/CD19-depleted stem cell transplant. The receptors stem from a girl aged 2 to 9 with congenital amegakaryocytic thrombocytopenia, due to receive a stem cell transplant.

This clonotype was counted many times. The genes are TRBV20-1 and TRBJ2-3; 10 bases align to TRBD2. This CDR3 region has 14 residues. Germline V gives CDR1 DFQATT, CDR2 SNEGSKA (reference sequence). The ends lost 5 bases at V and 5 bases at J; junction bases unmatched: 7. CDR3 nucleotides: TGCAGTGCTGACGGACTAGCGGAAATAGATACGCAGTATTTT. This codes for CSADGLAEIDTQYF.

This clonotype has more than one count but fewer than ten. DNA for the CDR3: TGCGCCAGCAGCGGGACAGCGCCAGAGACCCAGTACTTC. As protein: CASSGTAPETQYF. The chain uses TRBV10-2 and TRBJ2-5, with 7 nucleotides matching TRBD1. Germline V gives CDR1 WSHSY, CDR2 SAAADI. Trimming took 6 bases from V and 4 from J; bases not matched to a gene: 5. CDR3 size: 13 residues.

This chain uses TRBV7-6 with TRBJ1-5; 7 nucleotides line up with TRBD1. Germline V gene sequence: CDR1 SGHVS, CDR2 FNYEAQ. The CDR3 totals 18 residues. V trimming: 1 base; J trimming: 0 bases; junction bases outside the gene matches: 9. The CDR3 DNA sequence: TGTGCCAGCAGCTTAGAGTCTGGGACAGCTTATAGCAATCAGCCCCAGCATTTT. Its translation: CASSLESGTAYSNQPQHF. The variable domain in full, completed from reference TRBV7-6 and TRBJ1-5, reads GAGVSQSPRYKVTKRGQDVALRCDPISGHVSLYWYRQALGQGPEFLTYFNYEAQQDKSGLPNDRFSAERPEGSISTLTIQRTEQRDSAMYRCASSLESGTAYSNQPQHFGDGTRLSIL.

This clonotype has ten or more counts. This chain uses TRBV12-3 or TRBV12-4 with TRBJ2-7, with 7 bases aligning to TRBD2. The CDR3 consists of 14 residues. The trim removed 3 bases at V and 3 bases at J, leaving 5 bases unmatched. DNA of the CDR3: TGTGCCAGCAGTTTTGGGACTAACAGCTACGAGCAGTACTTC. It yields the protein CASSFGTNSYEQYF.

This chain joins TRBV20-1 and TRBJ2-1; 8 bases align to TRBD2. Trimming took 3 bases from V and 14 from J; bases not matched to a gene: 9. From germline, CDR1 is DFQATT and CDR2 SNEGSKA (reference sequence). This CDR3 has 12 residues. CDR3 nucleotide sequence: TGCAGTGCTAGGGACTTGGGGACTAGGGAGTTCTTC. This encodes CSARDLGTREFF.

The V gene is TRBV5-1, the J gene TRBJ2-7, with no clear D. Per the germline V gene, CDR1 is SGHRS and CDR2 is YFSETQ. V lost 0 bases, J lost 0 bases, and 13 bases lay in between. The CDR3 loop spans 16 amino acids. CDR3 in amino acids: CASSLVGLLNSYEQYF. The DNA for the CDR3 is TGCGCCAGCAGCTTGGTTGGCCTACTCAACTCCTACGAGCAGTACTTC.

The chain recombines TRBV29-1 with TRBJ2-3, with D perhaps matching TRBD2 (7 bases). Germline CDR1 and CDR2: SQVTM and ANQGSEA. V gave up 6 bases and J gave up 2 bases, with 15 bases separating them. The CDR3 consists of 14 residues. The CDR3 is CSVLRGGATDTQYF. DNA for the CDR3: TGCAGCGTCCTTCGTGGGGGGGCCACAGATACGCAGTATTTT.

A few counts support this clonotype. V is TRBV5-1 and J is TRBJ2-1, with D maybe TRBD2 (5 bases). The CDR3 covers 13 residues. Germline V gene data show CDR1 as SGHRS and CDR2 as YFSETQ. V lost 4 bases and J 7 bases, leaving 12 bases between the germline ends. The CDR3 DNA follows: TGCGCCAGCAGCACTGGGAGCTTAAATGAGCAGTTCTTC. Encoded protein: CASSTGSLNEQFF.

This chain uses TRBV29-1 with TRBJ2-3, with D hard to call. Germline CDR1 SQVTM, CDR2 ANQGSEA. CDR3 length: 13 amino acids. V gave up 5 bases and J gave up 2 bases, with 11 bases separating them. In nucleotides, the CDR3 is TGCAGCGTTAGGAGAGCGCTCACAGATACGCAGTATTTT. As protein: CSVRRALTDTQYF.

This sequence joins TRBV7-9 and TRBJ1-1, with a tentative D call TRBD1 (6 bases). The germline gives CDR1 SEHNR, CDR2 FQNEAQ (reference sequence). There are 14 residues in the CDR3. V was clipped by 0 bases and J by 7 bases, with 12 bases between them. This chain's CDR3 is CASSLAGGADEAFF. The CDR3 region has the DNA TGTGCCAGCAGCTTAGCGGGGGGGGCTGATGAAGCTTTCTTT.

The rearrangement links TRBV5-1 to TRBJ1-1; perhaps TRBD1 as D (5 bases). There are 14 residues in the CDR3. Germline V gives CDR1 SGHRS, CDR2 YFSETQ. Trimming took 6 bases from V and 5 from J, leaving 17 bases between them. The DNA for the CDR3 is TGCGCCAGCATGGTGGGGGATGGGAGTACTGAAGCTTTCTTT. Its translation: CASMVGDGSTEAFF. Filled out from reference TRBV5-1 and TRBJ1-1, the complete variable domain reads KAGVTQTPRYLIKTRGQQVTLSCSPISGHRSVSWYQQTPGQGLQFLFEYFSETQRNKGNFPGRFSGRQFSNSRSEMNVSTLELGDSALYLCASMVGDGSTEAFFGQGTRLTVV.

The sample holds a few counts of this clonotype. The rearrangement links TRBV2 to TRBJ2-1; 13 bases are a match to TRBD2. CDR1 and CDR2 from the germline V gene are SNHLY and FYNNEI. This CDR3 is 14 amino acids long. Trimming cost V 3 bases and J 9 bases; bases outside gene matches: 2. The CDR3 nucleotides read TGTGCCAGCAGTGACCGGACTAGCGGGAGTGAGCAGTTCTTC. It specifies CASSDRTSGSEQFF.

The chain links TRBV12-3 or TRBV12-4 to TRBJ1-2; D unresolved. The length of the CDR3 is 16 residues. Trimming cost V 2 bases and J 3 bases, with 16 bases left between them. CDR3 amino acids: CASSLPSLSSHYGYTF. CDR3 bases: TGTGCCAGCAGTTTACCAAGTCTCTCCTCCCACTATGGCTACACCTTC.

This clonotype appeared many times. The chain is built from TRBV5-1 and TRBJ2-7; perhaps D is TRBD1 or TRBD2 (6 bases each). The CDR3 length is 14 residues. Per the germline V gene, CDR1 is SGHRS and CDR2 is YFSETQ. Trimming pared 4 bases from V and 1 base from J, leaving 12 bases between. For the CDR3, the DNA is TGCGCCAGCAGCCCCGGAGGGGGGTCCTACGAGCAGTACTTC. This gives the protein CASSPGGGSYEQYF.

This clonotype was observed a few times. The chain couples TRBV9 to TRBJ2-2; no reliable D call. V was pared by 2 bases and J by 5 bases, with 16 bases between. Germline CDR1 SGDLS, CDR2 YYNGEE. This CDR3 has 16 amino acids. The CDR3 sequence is CASSVGGTMRTGELFF. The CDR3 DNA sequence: TGTGCCAGCAGCGTCGGCGGAACAATGAGGACCGGGGAGCTGTTTTTT.

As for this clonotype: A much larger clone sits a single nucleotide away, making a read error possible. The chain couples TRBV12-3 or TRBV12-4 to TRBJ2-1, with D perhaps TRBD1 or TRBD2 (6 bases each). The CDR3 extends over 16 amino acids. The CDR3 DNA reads TGTCCCAGCACCCTAAGAGGGGGGCAGGGCTACAATGAGCAGTTCTTC. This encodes CPSTLRGGQGYNEQFF.

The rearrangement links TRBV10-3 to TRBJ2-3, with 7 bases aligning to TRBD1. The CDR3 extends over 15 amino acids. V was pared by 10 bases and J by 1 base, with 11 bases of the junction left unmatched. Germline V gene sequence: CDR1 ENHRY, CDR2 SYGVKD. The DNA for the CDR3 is TGTGCCACCGGACAGGCAAACGCGGGCACAGATACGCAGTATTTT. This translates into CATGQANAGTDTQYF.

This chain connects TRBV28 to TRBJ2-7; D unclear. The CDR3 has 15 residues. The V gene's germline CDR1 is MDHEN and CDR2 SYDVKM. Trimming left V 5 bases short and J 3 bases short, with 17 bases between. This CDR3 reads CASSTIWQSLYEQYF. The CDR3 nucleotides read TGTGCCAGCAGTACCATTTGGCAATCTCTCTACGAGCAGTACTTC.

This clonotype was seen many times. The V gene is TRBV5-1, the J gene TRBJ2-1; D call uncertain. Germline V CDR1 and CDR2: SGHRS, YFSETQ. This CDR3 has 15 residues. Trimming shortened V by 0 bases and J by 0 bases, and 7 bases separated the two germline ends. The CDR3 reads CASSLVPHSYNEQFF. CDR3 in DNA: TGCGCCAGCAGCTTGGTGCCCCACTCCTACAATGAGCAGTTCTTC.

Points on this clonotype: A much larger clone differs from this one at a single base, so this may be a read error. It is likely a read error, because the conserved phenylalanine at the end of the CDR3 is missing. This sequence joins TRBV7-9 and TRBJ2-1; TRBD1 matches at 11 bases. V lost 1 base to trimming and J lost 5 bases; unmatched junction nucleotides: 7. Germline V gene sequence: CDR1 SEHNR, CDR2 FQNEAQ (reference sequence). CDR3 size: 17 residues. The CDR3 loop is CASSLVGQGALDNEQFS. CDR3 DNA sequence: TGTGCCAGCAGCTTAGTCGGACAGGGGGCCCTCGACAATGAGCAGTTCTCC.

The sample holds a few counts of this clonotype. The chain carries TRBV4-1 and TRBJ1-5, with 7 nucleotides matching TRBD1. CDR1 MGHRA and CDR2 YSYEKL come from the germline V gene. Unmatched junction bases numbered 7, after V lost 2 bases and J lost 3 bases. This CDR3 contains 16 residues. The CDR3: CASSQNTDRVNQPQHF. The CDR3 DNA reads TGCGCCAGCAGCCAAAATACAGACAGGGTCAATCAGCCCCAGCATTTT.

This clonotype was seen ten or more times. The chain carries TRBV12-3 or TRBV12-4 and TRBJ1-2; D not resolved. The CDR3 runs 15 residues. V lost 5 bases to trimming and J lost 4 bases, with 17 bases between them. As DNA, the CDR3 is TGTGCCAGCAGTGCTGGGCCGGGTATGGGCTATGGCTACACCTTC. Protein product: CASSAGPGMGYGYTF.

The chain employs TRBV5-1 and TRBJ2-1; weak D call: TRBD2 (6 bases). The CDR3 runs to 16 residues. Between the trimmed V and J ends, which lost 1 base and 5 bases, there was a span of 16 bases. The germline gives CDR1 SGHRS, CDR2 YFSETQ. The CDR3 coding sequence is TGCGCCAGCAGCTTGAATGTCGGGACTTACGACAATGAGCAGTTCTTC. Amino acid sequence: CASSLNVGTYDNEQFF.

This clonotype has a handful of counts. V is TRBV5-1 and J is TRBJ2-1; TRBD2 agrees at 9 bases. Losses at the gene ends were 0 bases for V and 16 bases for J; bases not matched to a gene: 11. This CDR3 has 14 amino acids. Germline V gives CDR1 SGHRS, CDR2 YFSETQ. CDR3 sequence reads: CASSLEGSGSRSFF. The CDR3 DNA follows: TGCGCCAGCAGCTTGGAAGGTAGCGGGAGTAGATCTTTCTTC.

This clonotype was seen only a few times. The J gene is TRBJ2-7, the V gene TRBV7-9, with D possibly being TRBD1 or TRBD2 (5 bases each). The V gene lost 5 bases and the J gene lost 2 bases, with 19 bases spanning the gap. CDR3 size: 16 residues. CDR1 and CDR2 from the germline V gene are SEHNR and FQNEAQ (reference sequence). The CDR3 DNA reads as TGTGCCAGCAGCGCGACTATGCTGGTAGGGGCCTACGAGCAGTACTTC. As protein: CASSATMLVGAYEQYF. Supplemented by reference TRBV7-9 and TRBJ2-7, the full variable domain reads DTGVSQNPRHKITKRGQNVTFRCDPISEHNRLYWYRQTLGQGPEFLTYFQNEAQLEKSRLLSDRFSAERPKGSFSTLEIQRTEQGDSAMYLCASSATMLVGAYEQYFGPGTRLTVT.